This TCR beta chain was sequenced for a study of blood T cells in healthy people across ages (dated by TCRdb to between 2014 and 2017). Regarding the complete study: In model experiments, template switching captured roughly one uniquely barcoded TCR beta cDNA molecule for every two T cells. To track age-related changes in TCR beta repertoire diversity, the study relied on deep sequencing normalized with unique cDNA molecular identifiers. The donors were split into four age groups: young (average around 16 years), middle-aged (roughly 39), aged (over 55) and long-lived (over 75). To avoid experimental bias, donors of different ages were randomly spread across the sequencing lanes. The study analyzed two additional independent replicas of 1 million unique cDNA reads from the same blood draw for two donors, one aged 18 to 30 and one aged 80 or older.

Comment on this clonotype: What antigen it recognizes has not been identified. The input lacks base qualities; no much larger clone sits a single base away.

Overall study results and their limits: Estimates of total diversity based on one million sequenced T cells were regarded as lower bounds and as underestimates. Observed TCR beta diversity per million T cells fell roughly linearly with age, and a significant reduction was already apparent by age around 40. Because the CMV infection status of the donors was unknown, age-related changes in expanded clonotypes may potentially have been confounded. The long-lived group showed more naive CD4+ T cells, fewer expanded clones and increased TCR diversity than the aged group, suggesting age selection. The percentage of naive T cells measured by flow cytometry correlated strongly with observed TCR beta diversity. Bulk unsorted PBMC profiling prevented conclusive comparison of naive and antigen-experienced compartments.

Libraries were built with 5' RACE. Sequencing took place on an Illumina HiSeq 2500. The second PCR ran for roughly 7 to 12 cycles and used a J-beta primer mix along with a sample-barcoded 5' primer. Each TCR beta cDNA molecule received a unique molecular identifier from a template-switch 5' adaptor carrying 12 random nucleotides. At least 3 million CDR3-containing paired-end reads were obtained from each sample. All of the RNA was converted into first-strand cDNA using the Mint cDNA synthesis kit, with a TRBC-specific oligonucleotide serving as the primer. Following uracil-DNA glycosylase treatment, a first 18-cycle PCR with universal primers M1SS and BC2_uni_R was performed on all cDNA. The original methods were these. For normalization, 1 million high-quality reads were randomly selected from each sample, with every read carrying a distinct molecular identifier. Instead of being binned into consensus sequences, reads that shared molecular identifiers were thrown out. MiTCR, with a Q25 quality threshold and the strictest error-elimination algorithm, was used for CDR3 identification, clonotype clustering and error correction. A nonparametric unseen species model with Euler transformation was used to estimate lower-bound total TCR beta diversity. TCRdb trimmed the raw reads at Q25, called clones with MiXCR and kept productive beta chains. Every CDR3 protein is listed once, alongside the most common genes and DNA of its rows. The V and J calls, along with clone size, are taken from TCRdb and not from the paper's own processing. The sample includes about 1.8 million distinct CDR3 sequences, with around 48% observed a single time. Clones ranked in the top ten supply 2.1% of the sample.

V and J lose 0 bases and 4 bases, and a span of 4 bases separates them. Including cysteine and phenylalanine, the CDR3 has 13 amino acids. Only the CDR3 DNA stays, 39 bases, in frame from base 1. The germline V gene specifies LGHNA as CDR1 and YSLEER as CDR2. The roughly 42 donors, aged about 6 to 95 years, were systemically healthy Caucasian individuals from Russia. About 10 milliliters of peripheral blood were drawn from each donor into EDTA-treated Vacutainer tubes. Ficoll-Paque density-gradient centrifugation was used to isolate PBMCs, with at least 6 million obtained per sample. Total RNA was extracted from PBMCs with Trizol reagent, with at least 6 micrograms obtained per sample. For every donor, an aliquot of PBMCs went through flow cytometry to measure the percentages of naive CD45RAhigh/CD27high T cells.

The TCR was taken from a woman between 35 and 50 years old in good health. The sample was blood. The rearrangement joined TRBV4-3 to TRBJ2-1, with an unclear D gene assignment. The DNA sequence is given as TGCGCCAGCAGCCAAGAAGAATACAATGAGCAGTTCTTC. This codes for CASSQEEYNEQFF.